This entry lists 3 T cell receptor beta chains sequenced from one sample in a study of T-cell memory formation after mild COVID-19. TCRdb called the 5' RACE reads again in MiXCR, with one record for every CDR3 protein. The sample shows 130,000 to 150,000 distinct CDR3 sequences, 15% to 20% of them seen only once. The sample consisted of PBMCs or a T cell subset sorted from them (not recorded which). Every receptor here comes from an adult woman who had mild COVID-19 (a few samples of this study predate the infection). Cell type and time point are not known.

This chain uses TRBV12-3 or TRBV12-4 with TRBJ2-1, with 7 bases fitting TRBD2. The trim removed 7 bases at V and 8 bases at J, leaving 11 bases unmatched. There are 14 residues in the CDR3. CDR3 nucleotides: TGTGCCAGCACCCCACGACTAGCTGTCCATGAGCAGTTCTTC. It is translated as CASTPRLAVHEQFF.

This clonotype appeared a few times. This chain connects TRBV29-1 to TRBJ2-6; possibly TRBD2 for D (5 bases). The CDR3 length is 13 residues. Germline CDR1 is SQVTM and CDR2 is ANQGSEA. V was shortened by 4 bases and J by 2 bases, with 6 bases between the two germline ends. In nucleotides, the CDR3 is TGCAGCGTTGTGAGGGCTGGGGCCAACGTCCTGACTTTC. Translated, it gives CSVVRAGANVLTF.

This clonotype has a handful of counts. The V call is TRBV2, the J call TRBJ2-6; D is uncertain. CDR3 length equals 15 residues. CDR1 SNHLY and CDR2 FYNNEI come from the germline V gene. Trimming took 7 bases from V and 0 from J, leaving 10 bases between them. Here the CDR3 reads CASKRRDSGANVLTF. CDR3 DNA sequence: TGTGCCAGCAAACGAAGGGACTCTGGGGCCAACGTCCTGACTTTC.